Listed below are T cell receptor beta chains from one sample, sequenced in a study of identical twins. TCRdb recomputed calls from the 5' RACE reads with MiXCR, one row per CDR3 protein. Among 400,000 to 550,000 distinct CDR3 sequences listed, 22% were seen once. The same data also contributed to another study, on T cells expressing NK-cell markers.

What was sequenced was CD4+ T cells sorted from blood. The receptors were gathered from a woman aged 18 to 35 in good health. CDR3s include the opening cysteine and the closing phenylalanine or tryptophan. The order of the fields is D gene, V gene, J gene, clone size, CDR3 protein, CDR3 DNA. D genes are given only for firm matches. The size field is filled for only some rows; it gives once, few, many or a size class.

TRBD1	TRBV4-3	TRBJ2-7	.	CASSQTGAREQYF	TGCGCCAGCAGCCAGACAGGGGCTCGTGAGCAGTACTTC
.	TRBV7-6	TRBJ2-1	few	CASSLRMGNEQFF	TGTGCCAGCAGCTTAAGGATGGGAAATGAGCAGTTCTTC
TRBD2	TRBV30	TRBJ2-1	many	CAWNQRDLLYNEQFF	TGTGCCTGGAACCAGCGGGACCTCCTCTACAATGAGCAGTTCTTC
.	TRBV18	TRBJ1-1	few	CASSPSEGLAEAFF	TGTGCCAGCTCACCATCGGAGGGCCTGGCTGAAGCTTTCTTT
TRBD1	TRBV6-1	TRBJ2-6	.	CASSLDRFLSGANVLTF	TGTGCCAGCAGCTTGGACAGGTTCCTTTCTGGGGCCAACGTCCTGACTTTC
.	TRBV24-1	TRBJ2-2	few	CATSAGNWDTGELFF	TGTGCCACCAGTGCGGGGAATTGGGACACCGGGGAGCTGTTTTTT
.	TRBV5-1	TRBJ2-1	.	CASSLLGSWGYNEQFF	TGCGCCAGCAGCCTCCTCGGTTCTTGGGGTTACAATGAGCAGTTCTTC
.	TRBV4-1	TRBJ1-5	.	CASSQDTFTGHNQPQHF	TGCGCCAGCAGCCAAGATACGTTCACAGGCCATAATCAGCCCCAGCATTTT
.	TRBV12-3/TRBV12-4	TRBJ2-7	few	CAAPYEQYF	TGTGCCGCCCCCTACGAGCAGTACTTC
TRBD2	TRBV7-2	TRBJ2-1	.	CASSLLAGGPSGNEQFF	TGTGCCAGCAGCCTCTTAGCGGGAGGGCCCTCGGGAAATGAGCAGTTCTTC
TRBD2	TRBV20-1	TRBJ2-1	few	CSARAETSSGVNEQFF	TGCAGTGCTAGGGCGGAGACTAGCTCGGGAGTAAATGAGCAGTTCTTC
TRBD1	TRBV20-1	TRBJ1-2	.	CSARVGQHYGYTF	TGCAGTGCTAGAGTGGGACAGCACTATGGCTACACCTTC
TRBD1	TRBV6-5	TRBJ2-5	few	CASSTRQGLRETQYF	TGTGCCAGCAGTACCCGACAGGGTTTGCGAGAGACCCAGTACTTC
.	TRBV24-1	TRBJ2-1	few	CATSDLGRNNEQFF	TGTGCCACCAGTGATTTAGGTCGGAACAATGAGCAGTTCTTC
TRBD1	TRBV4-3	TRBJ2-3	few	CASSQSRDTGADTQYF	TGCGCCAGCAGCCAGTCCCGGGACACAGGGGCAGATACGCAGTATTTT
.	TRBV5-6	TRBJ2-2	.	CASSLTPTGELFF	TGTGCCAGCAGCTTGACACCCACCGGGGAGCTGTTTTTT
.	TRBV29-1	TRBJ1-3	few	CSVDLGGGNTIYF	TGCAGCGTTGACTTGGGGGGTGGAAACACCATATATTTT
.	TRBV15	TRBJ1-6	.	CATSRVDSPLHF	TGTGCCACCAGCAGAGTTGACTCACCCCTCCACTTT
.	TRBV20-1	TRBJ1-2	few	CSALVLPYGYTF	TGCAGTGCTTTGGTTCTCCCCTATGGCTACACCTTC
.	TRBV3-1	TRBJ2-1	few	CASSQDKREQFF	TGTGCCAGCAGCCAAGATAAGCGGGAGCAGTTCTTC
TRBD2	TRBV7-9	TRBJ2-1	many	CASSRSGKGDEQFF	TGTGCCAGCAGCCGTAGCGGGAAGGGCGATGAGCAGTTCTTC
.	TRBV5-1	TRBJ2-1	many	CASSPHPNIDGGKQFF	TGCGCCAGCAGCCCTCACCCCAACATAGATGGGGGGAAACAGTTCTTC
TRBD1	TRBV20-1	TRBJ1-2	.	CSASKTGHGYTF	TGCAGTGCTTCGAAGACAGGGCATGGCTACACCTTC
TRBD1	TRBV28	TRBJ2-3	.	CAANRGHGTDTQYF	TGTGCCGCCAACAGGGGCCACGGCACAGATACGCAGTATTTT
.	TRBV7-6	TRBJ2-3	.	CASSLRRVTDTQYF	TGTGCCAGCAGCTTACGGAGGGTGACAGATACGCAGTATTTT
.	TRBV20-1	TRBJ1-6	few	CSASVAGSPLHF	TGCAGTGCTAGTGTCGCAGGCTCACCCCTCCACTTT
.	TRBV15	TRBJ2-1	few	CATSRARGAGIHNEQFF	TGTGCCACCAGCAGGGCCCGTGGGGCAGGGATTCACAATGAGCAGTTCTTC
.	TRBV18	TRBJ2-3	.	CASSPLEDTQYF	TGTGCCAGCTCGCCGCTAGAGGATACGCAGTATTTT
.	TRBV15	TRBJ1-6	many	CATSSHRDSPLHF	TGTGCCACCAGCAGCCACAGGGATTCACCCCTCCACTTT